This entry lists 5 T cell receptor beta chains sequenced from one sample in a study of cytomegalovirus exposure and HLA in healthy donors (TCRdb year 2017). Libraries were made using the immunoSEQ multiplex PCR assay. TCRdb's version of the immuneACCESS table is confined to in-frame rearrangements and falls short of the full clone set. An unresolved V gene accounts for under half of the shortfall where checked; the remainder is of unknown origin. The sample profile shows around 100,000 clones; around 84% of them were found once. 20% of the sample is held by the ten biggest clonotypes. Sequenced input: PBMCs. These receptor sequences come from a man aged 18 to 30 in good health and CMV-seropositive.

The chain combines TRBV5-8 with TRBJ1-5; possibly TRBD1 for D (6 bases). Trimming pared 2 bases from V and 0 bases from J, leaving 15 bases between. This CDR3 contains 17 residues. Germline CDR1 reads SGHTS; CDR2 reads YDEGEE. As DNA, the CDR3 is TGTGCCAGCAGCTTTTTAGCAGGGGATTATAGCAATCAGCCCCAGCATTTT. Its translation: CASSFLAGDYSNQPQHF. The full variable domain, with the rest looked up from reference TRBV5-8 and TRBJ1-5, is EAGVTQSPTHLIKTRGQQATLRCSPISGHTSVYWYQQALGLGLQFLLWYDEGEERNRGNFPPRFSGRQFPNYSSELNVNALELEDSALYLCASSFLAGDYSNQPQHFGDGTRLSIL.

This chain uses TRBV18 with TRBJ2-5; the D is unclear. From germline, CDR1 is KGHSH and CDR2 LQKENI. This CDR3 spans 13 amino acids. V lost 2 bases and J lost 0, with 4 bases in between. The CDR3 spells CASSPRDQETQYF. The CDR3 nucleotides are TGTGCCAGCTCACCAAGAGACCAAGAGACCCAGTACTTC.

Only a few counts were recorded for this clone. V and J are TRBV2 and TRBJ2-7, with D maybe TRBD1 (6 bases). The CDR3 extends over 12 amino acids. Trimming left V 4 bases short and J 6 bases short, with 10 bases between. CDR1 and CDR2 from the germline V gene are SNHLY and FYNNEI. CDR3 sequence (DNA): TGTGCCAGCAGTGTTTGGGGGCTCGAGCAGTACTTC. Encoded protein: CASSVWGLEQYF. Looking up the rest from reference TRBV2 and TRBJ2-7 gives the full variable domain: EPEVTQTPSHQVTQMGQEVILRCVPISNHLYFYWYRQILGQKVEFLVSFYNNEISEKSEIFDDQFSVERPDGSNFTLKIRSTKLEDSAMYFCASSVWGLEQYFGPGTRLTVT.

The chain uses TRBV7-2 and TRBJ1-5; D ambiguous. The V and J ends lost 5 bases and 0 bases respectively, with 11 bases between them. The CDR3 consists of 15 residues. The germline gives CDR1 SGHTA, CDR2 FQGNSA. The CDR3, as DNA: TGTGCCAGCAGCCCACCGGGTCATAGCAATCAGCCCCAGCATTTT. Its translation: CASSPPGHSNQPQHF. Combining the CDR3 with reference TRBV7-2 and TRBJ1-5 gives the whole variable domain GAGVSQSPSNKVTEKGKDVELRCDPISGHTALYWYRQSLGQGLEFLIYFQGNSAPDKSGLPSDRFSAERTGGSVSTLTIQRTQQEDSAVYLCASSPPGHSNQPQHFGDGTRLSIL.

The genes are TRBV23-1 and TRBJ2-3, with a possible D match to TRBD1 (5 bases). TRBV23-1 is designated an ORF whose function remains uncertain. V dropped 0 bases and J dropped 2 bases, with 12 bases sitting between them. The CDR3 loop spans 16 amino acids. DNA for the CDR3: TGCGCCAGCAGTCAATCGGGGCAGCAGTACACAGATACGCAGTATTTT. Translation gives CASSQSGQQYTDTQYF.